One and the same sample provided the 9 T cell receptor beta chains below, sequenced in a study of technical replicates of blood from several donors. The method was immunoSEQ multiplex PCR; TCRdb's version includes in-frame clones alone and lacks a portion of them. This sample has approximately 76,000 clones, with 90% to 95% found just once. The source material was T cells isolated from PBMCs. The source of these receptors is a human donor in good health.

The chain combines TRBV5-4 with TRBJ2-5; 7 nucleotides match TRBD2. Germline V gene sequence: CDR1 SGHNT, CDR2 YYREEE (reference sequence). CDR3 length: 16 residues. V lost 1 base and J lost 7; bases outside the gene matches: 13. CDR3: CASSLPSTSGKMTQYF. As DNA, the CDR3 is TGTGCCAGCAGCTTGCCGTCTACGAGCGGGAAGATGACCCAGTACTTC. Full variable domain (missing parts from reference TRBV5-4 and TRBJ2-5): ETGVTQSPTHLIKTRGQQVTLRCSSQSGHNTVSWYQQALGQGPQFIFQYYREEENGRGNFPPRFSGLQFPNYSSELNVNALELDDSALYLCASSLPSTSGKMTQYFGPGTRLLVL.

The chain joins TRBV29-1 to TRBJ2-2; maybe TRBD1 (6 bases). Trimming took off 4 bases at V and 1 base at J, with 10 bases between the two ends. The CDR3 is made up of 14 amino acids. CDR1 and CDR2 (germline): SQVTM, ANQGSEA. DNA for the CDR3: TGCAGCGTTGGGTGGACAGTGAACACCGGGGAGCTGTTTTTT. Translating it yields CSVGWTVNTGELFF.

With respect to this clone: Other DNA sequences of this sample code for an identical CDR3. The genes are TRBV27 and TRBJ2-7; TRBD2 agrees at 7 bases. There are 14 residues in the CDR3. V was pared by 5 bases and J by 0 bases, with 4 bases of the junction left unmatched. CDR1 is MNHEY, CDR2 SMNVEV, per germline (reference sequence). CDR3: CASSPGGGSYEQYF. CDR3 nucleotide sequence: TGTGCCAGCAGTCCGGGAGGTGGCTCCTACGAGCAGTACTTC.

The CDR3 DNA reads as TGTGCCAGCAGCGCAAGCCGACAAGAGACCCAGTACTTC. Translated, it gives CASSASRQETQYF. The chain has TRBV6-1 and TRBJ2-5, with no clear D. Germline CDR1 reads MNHNS; CDR2 reads SASEGT. V was pared by 6 bases and J by 2 bases, with 10 bases between. CDR3 size: 13 residues.

The chain is built from TRBV25-1 and TRBJ1-5; D might be TRBD1 (6 bases). The CDR3 has 13 residues. Trimming removed 5 bases from V and 7 bases from J, with 12 bases in between. CDR1 is MGHDK and CDR2 is SYGVNS in the germline V gene. CDR3 bases: TGTGCCAGCAGTCCGACAGGAGAACAGCCCCAGCATTTT. Translation gives CASSPTGEQPQHF.

This clone was observed once. V usage is TRBV5-6 and J usage is TRBJ1-2, with 7 nucleotides matching TRBD1. This CDR3 is built from 17 residues. Germline V gives CDR1 SGHDT, CDR2 YYEEEE. Trimming at V came to 2 bases and at J to 4 bases, leaving 14 bases not matched to a gene. The CDR3 here is CASSLGGGPGDRYGYTF. CDR3 coding DNA: TGTGCCAGCAGCTTAGGAGGGGGCCCAGGGGATCGCTATGGCTACACCTTC.

The chain recombines TRBV9 with TRBJ2-1; the match to TRBD2 covers 10 bases. CDR3 size: 15 residues. V shed 0 bases, J shed 8 bases, and the junction held 5 bases outside the gene matches. The germline V gene has CDR1 SGDLS and CDR2 YYNGEE. For the CDR3, the DNA is TGTGCCAGCAGCGTAGAAGCGGGGGGGCTGGATGAGCAGTTCTTC. This translates into CASSVEAGGLDEQFF.

This sequence joins TRBV6-5 and TRBJ1-3; D remains ambiguous. CDR1 is MNHEY and CDR2 is SVGAGI in the germline V gene. With 0 bases removed from V and 2 bases from J, the gap between germline ends came to 11 bases. The CDR3 covers 16 residues. DNA for the CDR3: TGTGCCAGCAGTTACTCGATACAAATGCCTGGAAACACCATATATTTT. This codes for CASSYSIQMPGNTIYF.

Only one count was recorded for this clone. The chain couples TRBV5-1 to TRBJ2-7; 11 positions match TRBD1. CDR3 length equals 14 residues. J was trimmed by 5 bases and V by 3 bases; bases with no gene match: 4. Germline V gene data show CDR1 as SGHRS and CDR2 as YFSETQ. The CDR3 DNA sequence: TGCGCCAGCAGCTGGACAGGGGGCAGGAACGAGCAGTACTTC. Translation gives CASSWTGGRNEQYF.